This T cell receptor (beta chain) came from a study of blood T cell repertoires in COVID-19 (dated by TCRdb to 2019 to 2021). Background on the whole study: Collaborator samples came from the United States, Italy and Spain and covered acute and convalescent phases of COVID-19. The material from the prospective study consisted of cDNA or gDNA derived from T cells, B-cell-depleted T cells, or PBMCs. The dataset comprised deeply sampled blood TCRbeta repertoires from subjects exposed to, actively infected with, or recovered from COVID-19. The repertoires were released in a freely available public database meant as a resource for research on the immune response to SARS-CoV-2. Samples came from the ongoing ImmuneRACE study (first 160 participants) plus 1,254 subjects from 6 global collaborators. Nearly every sample came with metadata listing a de-identified subject ID, COVID-19 status, age in years and sex. HLA class I and class II types, where available, came from metadata supplied by the sample provider rather than from assay-based typing.

TCRbeta CDR3 regions were amplified from genomic DNA by means of the immunoSEQ Assay, a bias-controlled multiplex PCR. In the paper's pipeline: Nucleated cell counts per sample were estimated from amplification of reference gene primers within the assay. To quantify the absolute abundance of each unique TCRbeta CDR3 rearrangement, sequence reads were collapsed and filtered. Productive Simpson clonality was computed per sample as the square root of Simpson's diversity index over productive rearrangements. In its TCRdb copy, this immuneACCESS table keeps in-frame sequences only and misses some clones. Where compared with another copy, unresolved V genes explain less than half of these, and the others have no known cause. V, J and clone size derive from that table, while D and trimming were established from the DNA sequence. The sample has tens of thousands of clones on record, approximately 82% of them singletons. The ten biggest clones cover approximately 5.2% of the sample.

Overall study results and their limits: How much clinical and demographic metadata was included differed by source and by participant, and the metadata was provided uncurated.

Each collaborating institution followed its own protocols to collect whole blood in K2EDTA tubes. Collaborator samples were shipped for TCRbeta analysis as frozen whole blood, isolated PBMCs, or DNA extracted from either sample type. Turning to this clone: Its antigen is still unknown. There are no base qualities to consult, and no much larger clone falls within one base.

This clonotype was obtained from a human donor in a cohort sampled during active COVID-19. The specimen sequenced was peripheral blood.

The sequenced DNA: TGTGCCTGGAGTGTAGAGCCAGATACGCAGTATTTT. This codes for CAWSVEPDTQYF. The sequence joins TRBV30 to TRBJ2-3; too little of a D gene remains to name it. CDR3 length: 12 amino acids, cysteine to phenylalanine. Just the 36-base CDR3 DNA is kept, in frame starting at base 1. Sequences GTSNPN (CDR1) and SVGIG (CDR2) are obtained from the germline V gene (reference sequence). V is pared back by 0 bases and J by 4 bases, with 5 bases lying between the germline termini. The reference TRBV30 and TRBJ2-3 proteins fill in what lies around the CDR3, so the full variable domain reads SQTIHQWPATLVQPVGSPLSLECTVEGTSNPNLYWYRQAAGRGLQLLFYSVGIGQISSEVPQNLSASRPQDRQFILSSKKLLLSDSGFYLCAWSVEPDTQYFGPGTRLTVL.